This T cell receptor beta chain was identified during a study of control samples from healthy donors and cancer patients. TCRdb's table, derived via immunoSEQ multiplex PCR, lists solely in-frame clones and lacks some. Of more than 25,000 clones listed, 91% are singletons. V was pared by 5 bases and J by 5 bases, with 3 bases of the junction left unmatched. The CDR3 sequence is 13 residues long. Per germline, CDR1 GTSNPN and CDR2 SVGIG (reference sequence). Only one count was recorded for this clone. J is TRBJ1-4 and V is TRBV30; TRBD1 matches 9 bases. The specimen sequenced was PBMCs. The TCR comes from a man aged 45-60 years with lung cancer. In DNA, the CDR3 is TGTGCCTGGGGGACAGGGATGAATGAAAAACTGTTTTTT. Its protein product is CAWGTGMNEKLFF. The full variable domain, completed using reference TRBV30 and TRBJ1-4, is SQTIHQWPATLVQPVGSPLSLECTVEGTSNPNLYWYRQAAGRGLQLLFYSVGIGQISSEVPQNLSASRPQDRQFILSSKKLLLSDSGFYLCAWGTGMNEKLFFGSGTQLSVL.